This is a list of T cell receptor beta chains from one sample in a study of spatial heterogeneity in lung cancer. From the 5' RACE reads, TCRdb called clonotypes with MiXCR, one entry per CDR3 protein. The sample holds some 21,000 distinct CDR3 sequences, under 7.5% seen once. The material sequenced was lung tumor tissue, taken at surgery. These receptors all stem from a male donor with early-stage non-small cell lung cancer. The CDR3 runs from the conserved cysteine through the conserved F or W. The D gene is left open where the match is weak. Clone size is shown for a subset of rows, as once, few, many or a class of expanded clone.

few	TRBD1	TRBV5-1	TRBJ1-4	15	CASSLTQGAEEKLFF	TGCGCCAGCAGCCTCACTCAGGGGGCCGAGGAAAAACTGTTTTTT
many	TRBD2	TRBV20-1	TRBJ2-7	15	CSARPIAGGTYEQYF	TGCAGTGCTAGACCTATAGCGGGAGGCACCTACGAGCAGTACTTC
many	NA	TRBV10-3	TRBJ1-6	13	CAISDSYNSPLHF	TGTGCCATCAGCGACTCCTATAATTCACCCCTCCACTTT
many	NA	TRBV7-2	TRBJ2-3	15	CASSFRRDSTDTQYF	TGTGCCAGCAGCTTCCGGCGGGACAGCACAGATACGCAGTATTTT
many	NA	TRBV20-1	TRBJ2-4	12	CSRAGGKNIQYF	TGCAGTAGGGCGGGCGGCAAAAACATTCAGTACTTC
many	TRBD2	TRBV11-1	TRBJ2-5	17	CASSPGTSGGTQETQYF	TGTGCCAGCAGCCCCGGGACTAGCGGGGGGACTCAAGAGACCCAGTACTTC
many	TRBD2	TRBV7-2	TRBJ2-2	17	CASSQDVASGQTGELFF	TGTGCCAGCAGCCAAGATGTGGCTAGCGGTCAGACCGGGGAGCTGTTTTTT
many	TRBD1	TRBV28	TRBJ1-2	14	CASSPGTGRYGYTF	TGTGCCAGCAGTCCGGGGACAGGGCGCTATGGCTACACCTTC
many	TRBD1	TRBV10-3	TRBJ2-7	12	CATTGAISEQYF	TGTGCCACCACAGGGGCGATCAGCGAGCAGTACTTC
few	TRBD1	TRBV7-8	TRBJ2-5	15	CASRRGQGGQETQYF	TGTGCCAGCAGGCGTGGACAGGGAGGACAAGAGACCCAGTACTTC
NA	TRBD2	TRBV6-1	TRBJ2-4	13	CASSLPGGDIQYF	TGTGCCAGCAGTCTGCCCGGGGGGGACATTCAGTACTTC
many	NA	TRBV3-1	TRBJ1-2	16	CASSQYRQSLNYGYTF	TGTGCCAGCAGCCAATACCGCCAGAGCCTTAACTATGGCTACACCTTC
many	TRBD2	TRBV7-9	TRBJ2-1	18	CASSFPTLLAGGANEQFF	TGTGCCAGCAGCTTTCCAACCCTCTTAGCGGGAGGCGCCAATGAGCAGTTCTTC
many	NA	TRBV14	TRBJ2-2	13	CASSHPMSGELFF	TGTGCCAGCAGCCACCCCATGTCCGGGGAGCTGTTTTTT
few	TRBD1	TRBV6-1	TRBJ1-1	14	CASSEAGQKAEAFF	TGTGCCAGCAGTGAAGCGGGACAGAAAGCTGAAGCTTTCTTT
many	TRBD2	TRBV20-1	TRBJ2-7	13	CSAGGLADYEQYF	TGCAGTGCTGGAGGACTAGCGGACTACGAGCAGTACTTC
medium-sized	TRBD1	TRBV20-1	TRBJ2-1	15	CSALAVTGSRWEQFF	TGCAGTGCCCTAGCTGTGACAGGGTCTCGTTGGGAGCAGTTCTTC
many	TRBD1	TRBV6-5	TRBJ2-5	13	CASSTTGRETQYF	TGTGCCAGCAGTACGACAGGGAGAGAGACCCAGTACTTC
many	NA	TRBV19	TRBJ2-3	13	CASKKGSTDTQYF	TGTGCCAGTAAGAAGGGAAGCACAGATACGCAGTATTTT
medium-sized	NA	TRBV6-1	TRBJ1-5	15	CASSEGTANNQPQHF	TGTGCCAGCAGTGAAGGGACAGCCAACAATCAGCCCCAGCATTTT
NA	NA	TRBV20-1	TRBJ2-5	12	CSAREGLETQYF	TGCAGTGCCCGCGAAGGCCTCGAGACCCAGTACTTC
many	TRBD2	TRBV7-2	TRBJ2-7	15	CASSLEGLAGREQYF	TGTGCCAGCAGCTTAGAGGGACTAGCGGGGAGAGAGCAGTACTTC
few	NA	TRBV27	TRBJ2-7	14	CASSLRGTSGEQYF	TGTGCCAGCAGTTTAAGGGGAACTAGTGGTGAGCAGTACTTC
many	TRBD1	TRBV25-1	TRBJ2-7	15	CASSDDRGPSYEQYF	TGTGCCAGCAGTGATGACAGGGGCCCCTCCTACGAGCAGTACTTC
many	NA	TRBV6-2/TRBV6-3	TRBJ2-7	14	CASSYPFGAYEQYF	TGTGCCAGCAGTTACCCCTTCGGGGCCTACGAGCAGTACTTC
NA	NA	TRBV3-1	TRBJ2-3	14	CASSPASTSATQYF	TGTGCCAGCAGCCCCGCTTCGACTAGTGCTACGCAGTATTTT
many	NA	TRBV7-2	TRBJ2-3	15	CASSTRTRISDTQYF	TGTGCCAGCAGCACTCGGACACGTATTTCAGATACGCAGTATTTT
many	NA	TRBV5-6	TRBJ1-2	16	CASSFRQPGANSGYTF	TGTGCCAGCAGCTTCAGACAGCCGGGGGCCAATAGCGGCTACACCTTC
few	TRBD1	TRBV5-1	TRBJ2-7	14	CASSLGTGYYEQYF	TGCGCCAGCAGCTTGGGGACAGGGTACTACGAGCAGTACTTC
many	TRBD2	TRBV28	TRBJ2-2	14	CASEGGRGTGELFF	TGTGCCAGCGAGGGCGGGAGAGGGACCGGGGAGCTGTTTTTT
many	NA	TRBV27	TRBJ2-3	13	CASRHQRTDTQYF	TGTGCCAGCAGGCACCAACGCACAGATACGCAGTATTTT
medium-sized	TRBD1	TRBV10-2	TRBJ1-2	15	CASMRTGGRNYGYTF	TGCGCCAGCATGCGGACAGGGGGCCGTAACTATGGCTACACCTTC
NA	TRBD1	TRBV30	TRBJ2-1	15	CAWNGQGLPYNEQFF	TGTGCCTGGAACGGACAGGGGTTACCCTACAATGAGCAGTTCTTC
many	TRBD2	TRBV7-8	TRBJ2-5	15	CASSRGLAGEETQYF	TGTGCCAGCAGCCGTGGGCTAGCGGGAGAAGAGACCCAGTACTTC
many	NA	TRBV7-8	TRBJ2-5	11	CASSSDETQYF	TGTGCCAGCAGCTCGGATGAGACCCAGTACTTC
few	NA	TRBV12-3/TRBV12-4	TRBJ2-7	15	CASSLGQGWTYEQYF	TGTGCCAGCAGCCTAGGTCAGGGATGGACCTACGAGCAGTACTTC
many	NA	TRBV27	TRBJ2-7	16	CASSPSRLASIYEQYF	TGTGCCAGCAGCCCTTCCAGGCTAGCGAGCATCTACGAGCAGTACTTC
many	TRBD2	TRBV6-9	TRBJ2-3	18	CASSYGTSGRRDGDTQYF	TGTGCCAGCAGTTATGGGACTAGCGGGAGGAGGGATGGAGATACGCAGTATTTT
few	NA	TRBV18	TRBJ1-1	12	CASSPKGEGAFF	TGTGCCAGCTCACCTAAAGGGGAGGGAGCTTTCTTT
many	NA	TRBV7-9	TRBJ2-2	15	CASGSRAKNTGELFF	TGTGCCAGCGGGTCCCGGGCCAAAAACACCGGGGAGCTGTTTTTT
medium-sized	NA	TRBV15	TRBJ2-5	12	CATSPGGETQYF	TGTGCCACGAGTCCCGGCGGGGAGACCCAGTACTTC
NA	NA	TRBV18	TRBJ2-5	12	CASSPAGETQYF	TGTGCCAGCTCACCGGCAGGAGAGACCCAGTACTTC
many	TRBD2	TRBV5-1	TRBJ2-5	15	CASSLVAGGGETQYF	TGCGCCAGCAGCTTGGTAGCGGGGGGAGGAGAGACCCAGTACTTC
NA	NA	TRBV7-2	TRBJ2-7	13	CASSPSPGYEQYF	TGTGCCAGCAGCCCCTCCCCGGGGTACGAGCAGTACTTC
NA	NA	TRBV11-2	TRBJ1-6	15	CASSLDGRRNSPLHF	TGTGCCAGCAGCTTAGATGGCAGGCGAAATTCACCCCTCCACTTT
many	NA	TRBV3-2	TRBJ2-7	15	CASSQGLADSYEQYF	TGTGCCAGCAGCCAGGGACTAGCGGACTCCTACGAGCAGTACTTC
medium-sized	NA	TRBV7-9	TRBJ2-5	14	CASKWTATGETQYF	TGTGCCAGCAAATGGACGGCCACAGGGGAGACCCAGTACTTC
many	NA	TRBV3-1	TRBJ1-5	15	CASSQDHGYRQPQHF	TGTGCCAGCAGCCAAGACCATGGGTATCGTCAGCCCCAGCATTTT
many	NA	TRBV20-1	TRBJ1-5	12	CSASRTNQPQHF	TGCAGTGCTAGCAGGACCAATCAGCCCCAGCATTTT
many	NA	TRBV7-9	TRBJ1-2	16	CASSPLHRSYDNGYTF	TGTGCCAGCAGTCCGCTCCACAGGTCTTACGACAATGGCTACACCTTC
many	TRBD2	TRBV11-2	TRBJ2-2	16	CASSWGTSGMTGELFF	TGTGCCAGCAGCTGGGGGACTAGCGGGATGACCGGGGAGCTGTTTTTT
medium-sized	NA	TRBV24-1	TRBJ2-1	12	CASWDGGNEQFF	TGTGCCTCCTGGGACGGGGGAAATGAGCAGTTCTTC
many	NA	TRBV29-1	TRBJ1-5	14	CSASTGGGNQPQHF	TGCAGCGCGTCGACCGGGGGTGGAAATCAGCCCCAGCATTTT
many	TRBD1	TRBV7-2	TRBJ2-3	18	CASSSPLIQGLGTDTQYF	TGTGCCAGCAGCTCGCCCCTTATACAGGGGTTAGGGACAGATACGCAGTATTTT
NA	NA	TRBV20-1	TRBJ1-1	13	CSASPWVNTEAFF	TGCAGTGCTAGCCCGTGGGTAAACACTGAAGCTTTCTTT
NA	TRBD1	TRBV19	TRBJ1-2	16	CASSIDSGTANYGYTF	TGTGCCAGTAGTATCGATTCCGGGACAGCTAACTATGGCTACACCTTC
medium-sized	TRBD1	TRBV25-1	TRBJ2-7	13	CASSDDRVHEQYF	TGTGCCAGCAGTGACGACAGGGTCCACGAGCAGTACTTC
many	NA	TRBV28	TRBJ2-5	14	CASSSNVQLETQYF	TGTGCCAGCAGTTCCAACGTCCAATTAGAGACCCAGTACTTC